The entry that follows covers one T cell receptor (beta chain) sequence. What it binds is not known. With 5 bases removed from V and 3 bases from J, the gap between germline ends came to 20 bases. Germline values: CDR1 MDHEN, CDR2 SYDVKM. CDR3 size: 16 residues. This sample was taken from a study of shared clonotypes between healthy human individuals. CD45RO-negative cells were positively selected for CCR7, leaving out terminally differentiated effector memory CD45RA+ cells. General study findings and limits: Investigators expected sequencing depth to affect clonotype sharing among donors.

Sequenced by immunoSEQ multiplex PCR; TCRdb stores in-frame clones only, minus some. This table holds some 2.1 million clones, 85% to 95% found once. The chain joins TRBV28 to TRBJ2-7; the D gene is possibly TRBD2 (5 bases). Specimen: naive CD8+ T cells from PBMCs. The sequence derives from a man aged 18 to 30 in good health. Some clones in this sample may be carry-over from other donors' samples. CDR3 amino acids: CASSPLGGRGSYEQYF. The CDR3, as DNA: TGTGCCAGCAGTCCTTTAGGCGGACGAGGGAGCTACGAGCAGTACTTC.